This TCR beta chain was captured by sequencing in a study of blood T cell repertoires in COVID-19. Study background: Samples taken during acute and convalescent COVID-19 were collected in the United States, Italy and Spain.

The CDR3 has 11 amino acids. From germline, CDR1 is DFQATT and CDR2 SNEGSKA (reference sequence). V gave up 7 bases and J gave up 6 bases, with 12 bases separating them. Participants' own reports of clinical history determined their cohort assignment. In the authors' methods: Amplified reference gene primers provided the basis for estimating nucleated cell counts. Using immunoSEQ multiplex PCR, the repertoire was profiled, and TCRdb retains in-frame clones only, with some absent. That table gives V, J and clone size, and the DNA gave D and trimming. The data contain 220,000 or so clones, 84% of them seen just once; the ten biggest clones take up 5.5% to 7.5%.

This TCR was sampled from a woman between 40 and 50 years old who had recovered from COVID-19. The source material was PBMCs or T cells enriched from blood (not recorded which). This chain uses TRBV20-1 with TRBJ2-5; no clear D. The chain's CDR3 is CSVAELKTQYF. The CDR3 bases are TGCAGTGTGGCGGAGTTGAAGACCCAGTACTTC.